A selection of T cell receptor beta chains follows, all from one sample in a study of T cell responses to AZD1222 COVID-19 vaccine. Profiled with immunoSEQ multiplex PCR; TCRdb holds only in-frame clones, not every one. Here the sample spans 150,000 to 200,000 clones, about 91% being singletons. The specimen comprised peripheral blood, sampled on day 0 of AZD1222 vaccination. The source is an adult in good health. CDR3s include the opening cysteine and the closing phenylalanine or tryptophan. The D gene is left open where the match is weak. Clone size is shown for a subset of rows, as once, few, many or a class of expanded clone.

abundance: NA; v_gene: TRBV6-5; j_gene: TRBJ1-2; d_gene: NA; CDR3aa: CASSPTQTPNYGYTF; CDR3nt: TGTGCCAGCAGTCCTACCCAAACACCCAACTATGGCTACACCTTC
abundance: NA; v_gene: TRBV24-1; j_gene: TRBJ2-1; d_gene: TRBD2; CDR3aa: CATSDLGTSGNEQFF; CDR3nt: TGTGCCACCAGTGATTTAGGGACTAGCGGAAATGAGCAGTTCTTC
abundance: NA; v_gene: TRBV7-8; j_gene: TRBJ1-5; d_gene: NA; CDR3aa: CASSLGQLDNQPQHF; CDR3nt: TGTGCCAGCAGCTTAGGACAGCTTGACAATCAGCCCCAGCATTTT
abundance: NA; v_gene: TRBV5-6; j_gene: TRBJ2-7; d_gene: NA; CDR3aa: CASSRNYEQYF; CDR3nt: TGTGCCAGCAGCAGGAACTACGAGCAGTACTTC
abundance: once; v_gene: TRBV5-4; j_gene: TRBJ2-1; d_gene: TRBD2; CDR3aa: CASSLGGSSYNEQFF; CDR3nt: TGTGCCAGCAGCTTGGGCGGGAGCTCCTACAATGAGCAGTTCTTC
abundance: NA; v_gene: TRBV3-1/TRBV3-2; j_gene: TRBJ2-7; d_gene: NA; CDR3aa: CASSQVLHEQYF; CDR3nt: TGTGCCAGCAGCCAAGTGCTCCACGAGCAGTACTTC
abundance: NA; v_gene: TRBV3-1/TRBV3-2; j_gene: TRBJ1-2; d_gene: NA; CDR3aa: CASSQGTESNYGYTF; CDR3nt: TGTGCCAGCAGCCAAGGGACAGAGAGTAACTATGGCTACACCTTC
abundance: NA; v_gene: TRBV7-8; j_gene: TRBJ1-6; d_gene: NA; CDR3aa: CASSLGPGEGSPLHF; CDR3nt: TGTGCCAGCAGCTTAGGGCCAGGGGAGGGTTCACCCCTCCACTTT
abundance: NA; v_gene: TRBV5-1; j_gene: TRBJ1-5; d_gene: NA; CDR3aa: CASSLGVDQPQHF; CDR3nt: TGCGCCAGCAGCTTGGGGGTTGATCAGCCCCAGCATTTT
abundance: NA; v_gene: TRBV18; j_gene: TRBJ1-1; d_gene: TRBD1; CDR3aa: CASSWDSPDRGGTEAFF; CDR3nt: TGTGCCAGCTCATGGGACAGCCCCGATCGGGGGGGGACTGAAGCTTTCTTT
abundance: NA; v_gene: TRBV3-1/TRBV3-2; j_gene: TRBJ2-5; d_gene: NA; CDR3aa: CASSLKIGGLVTETQYF; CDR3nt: TGTGCCAGCAGCCTAAAGATAGGGGGGCTTGTCACGGAGACCCAGTACTTC
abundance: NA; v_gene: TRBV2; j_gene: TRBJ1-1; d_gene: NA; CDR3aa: CASSASGSNTEAFF; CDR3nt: TGTGCCAGCAGCGCTTCGGGGTCGAACACTGAAGCTTTCTTT
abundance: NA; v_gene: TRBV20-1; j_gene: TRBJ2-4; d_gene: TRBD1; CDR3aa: CSASPGTGVPSKNIQYF; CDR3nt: TGCAGTGCTAGTCCCGGGACAGGCGTGCCCTCCAAAAACATTCAGTACTTC
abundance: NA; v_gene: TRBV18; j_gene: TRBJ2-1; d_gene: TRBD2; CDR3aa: CASSPALAGDHNEQFF; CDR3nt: TGTGCCAGCTCACCAGCACTAGCGGGGGACCACAATGAGCAGTTCTTC
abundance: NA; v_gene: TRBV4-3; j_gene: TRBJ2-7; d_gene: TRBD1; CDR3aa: CASSQEVGTANSYEQYF; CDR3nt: TGCGCCAGCAGCCAAGAGGTCGGGACAGCAAACTCCTACGAGCAGTACTTC
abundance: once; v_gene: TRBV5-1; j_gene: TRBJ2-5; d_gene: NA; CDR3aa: CASSLAGGEETQYF; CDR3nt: TGCGCCAGCAGCTTGGCGGGGGGCGAAGAGACCCAGTACTTC
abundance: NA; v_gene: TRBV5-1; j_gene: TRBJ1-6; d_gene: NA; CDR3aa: CASSPDGSYNSPLHF; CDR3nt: TGCGCCAGCAGCCCGGACGGGTCCTATAATTCACCCCTCCACTTT
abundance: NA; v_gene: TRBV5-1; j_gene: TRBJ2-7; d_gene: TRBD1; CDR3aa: CASSLSGGLTYEQYF; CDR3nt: TGCGCCAGCAGCTTGTCAGGGGGCCTAACCTACGAGCAGTACTTC
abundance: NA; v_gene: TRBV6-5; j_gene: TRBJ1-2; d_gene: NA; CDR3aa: CASSYSGGRRGGYTF; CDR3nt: TGTGCCAGCAGTTACTCTGGGGGCAGACGGGGAGGCTACACCTTC
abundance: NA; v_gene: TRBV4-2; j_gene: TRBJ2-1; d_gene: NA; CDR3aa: CASSQVGDSNEQFF; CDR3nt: TGTGCCAGCAGCCAAGTCGGGGATTCGAATGAGCAGTTCTTC
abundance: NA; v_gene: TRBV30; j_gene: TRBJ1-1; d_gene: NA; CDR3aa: CAWSVQENTEAFF; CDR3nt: TGTGCCTGGAGTGTCCAGGAGAACACTGAAGCTTTCTTT
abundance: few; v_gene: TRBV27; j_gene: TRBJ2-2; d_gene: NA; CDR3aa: CASSFLRGADTGELFF; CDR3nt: TGTGCCAGCAGTTTCCTGCGTGGGGCGGACACCGGGGAGCTGTTTTTT
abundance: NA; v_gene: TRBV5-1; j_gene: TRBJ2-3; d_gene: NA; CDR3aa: CASSTTGTSTDTQYF; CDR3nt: TGCGCCAGCAGCACAACCGGGACTAGCACAGATACGCAGTATTTT
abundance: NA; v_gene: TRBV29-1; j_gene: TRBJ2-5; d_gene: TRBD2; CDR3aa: CSVEERAGGRETQYF; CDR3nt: TGCAGCGTTGAAGAGAGGGCGGGGGGACGCGAGACCCAGTACTTC
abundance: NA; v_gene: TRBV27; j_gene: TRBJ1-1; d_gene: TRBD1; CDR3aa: CASSLLGQTEAFF; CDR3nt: TGTGCCAGCAGTCTACTGGGACAGACTGAAGCTTTCTTT
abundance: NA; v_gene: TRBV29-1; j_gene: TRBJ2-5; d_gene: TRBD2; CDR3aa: CSVAGTSGGLQETQYF; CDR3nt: TGCAGCGTCGCAGGGACTAGCGGGGGACTACAAGAGACCCAGTACTTC
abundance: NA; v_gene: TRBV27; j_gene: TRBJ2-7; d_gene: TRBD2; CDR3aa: CASSFLASGRVSTDEQYF; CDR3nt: TGTGCCAGCAGTTTTTTGGCTAGCGGGAGGGTCTCGACCGACGAGCAGTACTTC
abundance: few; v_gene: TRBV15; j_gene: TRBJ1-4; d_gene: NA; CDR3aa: CATQSGTNAWGEKLFF; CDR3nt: TGTGCCACCCAATCCGGGACGAACGCCTGGGGCGAAAAACTGTTTTTT
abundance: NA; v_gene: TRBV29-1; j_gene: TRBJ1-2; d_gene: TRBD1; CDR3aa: CSVEAGGRGYGYTF; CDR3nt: TGCAGCGTTGAAGCAGGGGGCCGTGGCTATGGCTACACCTTC
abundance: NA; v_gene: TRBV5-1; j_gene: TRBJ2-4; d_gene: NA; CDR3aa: CASSEVSRSKNIQYF; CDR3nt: TGCGCCAGCAGCGAAGTCAGCAGATCCAAAAACATTCAGTACTTC
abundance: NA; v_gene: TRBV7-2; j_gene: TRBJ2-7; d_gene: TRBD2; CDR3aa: CASSLGGTSAYYEQYF; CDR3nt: TGTGCCAGCAGCTTAGGGGGGACTAGCGCTTACTACGAGCAGTACTTC
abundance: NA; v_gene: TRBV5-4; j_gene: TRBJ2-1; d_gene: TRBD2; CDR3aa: CASRRGVPSYNEQFF; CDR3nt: TGTGCCAGCAGACGGGGGGTGCCTTCCTACAATGAGCAGTTCTTC
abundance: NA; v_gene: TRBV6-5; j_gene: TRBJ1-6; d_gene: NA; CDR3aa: CARGGISYNSPLHF; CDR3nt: TGTGCCAGAGGGGGGATATCCTATAATTCACCCCTCCACTTT
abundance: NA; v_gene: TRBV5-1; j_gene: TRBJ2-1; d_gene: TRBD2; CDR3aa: CASSLGNSGGLNEQFF; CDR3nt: TGCGCCAGCAGCTTGGGAAACAGCGGGGGTCTCAATGAGCAGTTCTTC
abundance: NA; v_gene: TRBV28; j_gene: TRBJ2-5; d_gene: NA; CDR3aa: CASSSGRQETQYF; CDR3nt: TGTGCCAGCAGTTCAGGGAGGCAAGAGACCCAGTACTTC
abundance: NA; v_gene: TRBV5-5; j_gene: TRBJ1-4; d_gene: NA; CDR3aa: CASSLGTHGSEKLFF; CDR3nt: TGTGCCAGCAGCTTGGGTACACATGGATCTGAAAAACTGTTTTTT
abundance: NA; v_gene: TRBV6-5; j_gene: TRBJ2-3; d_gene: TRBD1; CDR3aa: CASTGTGGTDTQYF; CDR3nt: TGTGCCAGCACCGGGACAGGGGGTACAGATACGCAGTATTTT
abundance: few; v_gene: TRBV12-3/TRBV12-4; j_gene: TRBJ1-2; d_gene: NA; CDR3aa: CASTPGGNYGYTF; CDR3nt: TGTGCCAGCACCCCGGGGGGGAACTATGGCTACACCTTC